This passage covers 17 T cell receptor beta chains from one sample sequenced in a study of T cell responses to AZD1222 COVID-19 vaccine. Libraries were prepared by immunoSEQ multiplex PCR; TCRdb keeps only in-frame clonotypes and omits some of them. The sample includes around 80,000 clones, approximately 90% of them seen just once. Source: peripheral blood, taken 28 days after the second AZD1222 dose. The receptors come from an adult who received the AZD1222 COVID-19 vaccine.

This chain connects TRBV19 to TRBJ2-4; D gene unclear. The CDR3 spans 14 residues. Trimming stripped 7 bases from V and 6 bases from J, with 16 bases between. Germline lookup yields CDR1 LNHDA and CDR2 SQIVND (reference sequence). This CDR3 is CASNTGAAPNIQYF. CDR3 DNA sequence: TGTGCCAGTAACACTGGAGCAGCCCCAAACATTCAGTACTTC.

The chain links TRBV19 to TRBJ2-5; possibly TRBD2 for D (5 bases). With 10 bases removed from V and 5 bases from J, the gap between germline ends came to 17 bases. Germline V gene data show CDR1 as LNHDA and CDR2 as SQIVND (reference sequence). CDR3 length: 13 amino acids. CDR3 amino acids: CAISRAGGETQYF. CDR3 in DNA: TGTGCCATCAGTCGGGCGGGTGGGGAGACCCAGTACTTC.

This clone came up a few times. The chain uses TRBV27 and TRBJ2-3; D may be TRBD1 or TRBD2 (5 bases each). This CDR3 comprises 15 residues. CDR1 and CDR2 (germline): MNHEY, SMNVEV (reference sequence). V lost 3 bases to trimming and J lost 5 bases, with 15 bases between them. The CDR3 bases are TGTGCCAGCAGTTTTCCCCGGGAAGGGGTAGATACGCAGTATTTT. Its translation: CASSFPREGVDTQYF.

This clone has a single count. This chain connects TRBV7-2 to TRBJ1-5, with a tentative D call TRBD1 (6 bases). This CDR3 contains 15 residues. V was cut by 4 bases and J by 3 bases, with 13 bases left in between. Germline lookup yields CDR1 SGHTA and CDR2 FQGNSA. This CDR3 is CASSSGQSSNQPQHF. CDR3 sequence (DNA): TGTGCCAGCAGCTCCGGACAGAGTTCCAATCAGCCCCAGCATTTT.

V gene TRBV27 combines with J gene TRBJ1-5; D possibly corresponds to TRBD1 (5 bases). The CDR3 totals 15 residues. Per the germline V gene, CDR1 is MNHEY and CDR2 is SMNVEV (reference sequence). V lost 5 bases and J 2 bases, leaving 13 bases between the germline ends. This CDR3 is CASSDHPGGNQPQHF. In DNA form, the CDR3 reads TGTGCCAGCAGTGACCACCCGGGGGGCAATCAGCCCCAGCATTTT.

This sequence joins TRBV10-2 and TRBJ2-7; 7 bases line up with TRBD1. V was clipped by 2 bases and J by 4 bases; unmatched bases: 17. CDR1 is WSHSY, CDR2 SAAADI, per germline. CDR3 length: 18 residues. CDR3 sequence reads: CASSEATTRWDSKYEQYF. DNA for the CDR3: TGCGCCAGCAGTGAGGCGACGACCCGATGGGACAGCAAGTACGAGCAGTACTTC.

V gene TRBV3-1 (or the pseudogene TRBV3-2) combines with J gene TRBJ2-6; D call uncertain. The V end was cut by 0 bases, the J end by 0 bases, with 6 bases between. The length of the CDR3 is 16 residues. Germline V CDR1 and CDR2: LGHDT, YNNKEL (reference sequence). CDR3 protein: CASSQDASSGANVLTF. CDR3 in DNA: TGTGCCAGCAGCCAAGATGCGTCCTCTGGGGCCAACGTCCTGACTTTC.

The genes are TRBV12-3 or TRBV12-4 and TRBJ1-2; no definite D call. The CDR3 consists of 12 residues. V was clipped by 3 bases and J by 2 bases, with 4 bases between them. CDR3 sequence reads: CASSFQNYGYTF. The CDR3 DNA sequence: TGTGCCAGCAGTTTCCAGAACTATGGCTACACCTTC.

The chain is built from TRBV7-2 and TRBJ2-1; 8 bases map to TRBD2. Trimming removed 0 bases from V and 8 bases from J; junction bases left unmatched: 3. Germline loops: CDR1 SGHTA, CDR2 FQGNSA. The CDR3 covers 14 residues. CDR3: CASSLAGRVDEQFF. In DNA form, the CDR3 reads TGTGCCAGCAGCTTAGCCGGGAGGGTGGATGAGCAGTTCTTC.

This clone has only one observation. V gene TRBV7-9 combines with J gene TRBJ2-1; TRBD2 is a possible D gene (5 bases). The germline gives CDR1 SEHNR, CDR2 FQNEAQ (reference sequence). The V gene lost 6 bases and the J gene lost 9 bases, with 18 bases spanning the gap. The CDR3 is 14 amino acids. This chain's CDR3 is CASSIREIFSEQFF. The CDR3 region has the DNA TGTGCCAGCAGTATTCGGGAAATTTTTTCTGAGCAGTTCTTC.

V usage is TRBV2 and J usage is TRBJ2-3, with D perhaps TRBD1 (5 bases). The CDR3 has 15 amino acids. Per germline, CDR1 SNHLY and CDR2 FYNNEI. V was clipped by 6 bases and J by 1 base, with 14 bases between them. CDR3 sequence: CASRGQWTGTDTQYF. CDR3 sequence (DNA): TGTGCCAGCAGGGGGCAGTGGACGGGCACAGATACGCAGTATTTT.

This clone was seen only once. The chain links TRBV4-1 to TRBJ2-1; 14 nucleotides match TRBD2. Germline V gene data show CDR1 as MGHRA and CDR2 as YSYEKL. The CDR3 extends over 15 amino acids. Trimming took 6 bases from V and 5 from J; bases not matched to a gene: 3. The chain's CDR3 is CASRSTSGRDNEQFF. The CDR3 DNA is TGCGCCAGCAGGTCGACTAGCGGGAGGGACAATGAGCAGTTCTTC.

The chain links TRBV7-8 to TRBJ1-6; TRBD1 matches at 11 bases. The length of the CDR3 is 14 residues. Trimming at V came to 4 bases and at J to 7 bases, leaving 0 bases not matched to a gene. The germline V gene has CDR1 SGHVS and CDR2 FQNEAQ. The CDR3 sequence: CASSWDRGNSPLHF. CDR3 sequence (DNA): TGTGCCAGCAGCTGGGACAGGGGGAATTCACCCCTCCACTTT.

The V gene is TRBV12-3 or TRBV12-4, the J gene TRBJ2-2, with D perhaps TRBD1 (5 bases). V shed 3 bases and J shed 7 bases, with 9 bases lying between them. The CDR3 totals 13 residues. The CDR3 DNA reads as TGTGCCAGCAGTTTTGGGGCCGGCGGGGAGCTGTTTTTT. Translated: CASSFGAGGELFF.

J is TRBJ2-7 and V is TRBV6-2 or TRBV6-3; 7 positions agree with TRBD2. J lost 4 bases, V lost 2 bases, and 14 bases had no gene match. The CDR3 runs 17 residues. Germline CDR1 reads MNHEY; CDR2 reads SVGEGT. The CDR3 loop reads CASSYPSLGGETYEQYF. In nucleotides, the CDR3 is TGTGCCAGCAGTTACCCTTCCCTGGGAGGGGAGACTTACGAGCAGTACTTC.

This sequence joins TRBV27 and TRBJ1-1; 8 nucleotides match TRBD1. CDR3 size: 16 residues. Germline V gene lookup returns CDR1 MNHEY and CDR2 SMNVEV (reference sequence). V lost 5 bases, J lost 0 bases, and 8 bases stayed unmatched. CDR3 sequence reads: CASSPGQGLMNTEAFF. For the CDR3, the DNA is TGTGCCAGCAGTCCCGGACAGGGCCTAATGAACACTGAAGCTTTCTTT.

The V and J genes are TRBV21-1 and TRBJ2-7. TRBV21-1 is flagged as a pseudogene. The CDR3 totals 15 residues. CDR3 in amino acids: CASSKGVNKVSEQYF. The CDR3 DNA reads as TGTGCCAGCAGCAAAGGGGTGAATAAGGTGAGCGAGCAGTACTTC.